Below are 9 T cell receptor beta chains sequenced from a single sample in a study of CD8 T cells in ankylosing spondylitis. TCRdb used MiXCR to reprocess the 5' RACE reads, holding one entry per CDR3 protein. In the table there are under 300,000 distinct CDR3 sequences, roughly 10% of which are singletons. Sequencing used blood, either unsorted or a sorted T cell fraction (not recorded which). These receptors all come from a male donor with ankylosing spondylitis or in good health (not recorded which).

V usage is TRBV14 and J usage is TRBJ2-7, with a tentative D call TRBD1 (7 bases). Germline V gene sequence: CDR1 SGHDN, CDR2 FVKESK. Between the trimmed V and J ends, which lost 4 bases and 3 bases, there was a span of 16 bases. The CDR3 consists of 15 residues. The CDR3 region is CASSPAGTALYEQYF. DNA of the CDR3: TGTGCCAGCAGCCCTGCGGGGACAGCGCTCTACGAGCAGTACTTC. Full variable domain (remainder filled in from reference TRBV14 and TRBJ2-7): EAGVTQFPSHSVIEKGQTVTLRCDPISGHDNLYWYRRVMGKEIKFLLHFVKESKQDESGMPNNRFLAERTGGTYSTLKVQPAELEDSGVYFCASSPAGTALYEQYFGPGTRLTVT.

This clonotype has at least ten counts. The CDR3, as DNA: TGTGCCAGCACCCCAGCTGGGAGCTACCGGGGAAAACTGTTTTTT. This translates into CASTPAGSYRGKLFF. The V gene is TRBV12-3 or TRBV12-4, the J gene TRBJ1-4; D is unresolved. V lost 7 bases, J lost 10 bases, and 22 bases lay in between. The CDR3 is made up of 15 amino acids.

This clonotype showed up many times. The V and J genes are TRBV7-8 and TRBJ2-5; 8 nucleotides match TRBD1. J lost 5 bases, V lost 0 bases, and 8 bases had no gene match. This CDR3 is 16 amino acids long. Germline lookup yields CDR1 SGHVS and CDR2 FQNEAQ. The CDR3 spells CASSLAGQGSGETQYF. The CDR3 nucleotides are TGTGCCAGCAGCTTAGCAGGACAGGGATCGGGGGAGACCCAGTACTTC. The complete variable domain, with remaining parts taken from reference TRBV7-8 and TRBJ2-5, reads GAGVSQSPRYKVAKRGQDVALRCDPISGHVSLFWYQQALGQGPEFLTYFQNEAQLDKSGLPSDRFFAERPEGSVSTLKIQRTQQEDSAVYLCASSLAGQGSGETQYFGPGTRLLVL.

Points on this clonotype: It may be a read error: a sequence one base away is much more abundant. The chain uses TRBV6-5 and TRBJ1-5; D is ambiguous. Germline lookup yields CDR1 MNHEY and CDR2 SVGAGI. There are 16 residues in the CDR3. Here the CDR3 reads CVSSYSTGYSNQPQHF. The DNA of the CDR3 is TGTGTCAGCAGTTACTCTACGGGGTATAGCAATCAGCCCCAGCATTTT.

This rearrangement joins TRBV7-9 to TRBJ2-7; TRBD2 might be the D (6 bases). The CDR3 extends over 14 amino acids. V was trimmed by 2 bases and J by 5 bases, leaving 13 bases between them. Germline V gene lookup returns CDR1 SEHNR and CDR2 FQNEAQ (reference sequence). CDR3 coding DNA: TGTGCCAGCAGCTTAAGTCTAGCGCGCCACGAGCAGTACTTC. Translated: CASSLSLARHEQYF.

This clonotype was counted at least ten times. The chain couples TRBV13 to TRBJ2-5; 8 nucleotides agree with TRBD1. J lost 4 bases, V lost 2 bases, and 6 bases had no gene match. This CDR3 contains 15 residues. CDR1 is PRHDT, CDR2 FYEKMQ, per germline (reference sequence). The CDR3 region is CASSLYGQGLETQYF. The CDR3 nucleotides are TGTGCCAGCAGCTTATACGGACAGGGCCTAGAGACCCAGTACTTC.

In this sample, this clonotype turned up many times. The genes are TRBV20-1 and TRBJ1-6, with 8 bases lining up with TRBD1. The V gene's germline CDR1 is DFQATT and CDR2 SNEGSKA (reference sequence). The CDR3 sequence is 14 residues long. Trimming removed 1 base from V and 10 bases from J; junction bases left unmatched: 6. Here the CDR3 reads CSARADRAGSPLHF. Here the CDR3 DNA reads TGCAGTGCTAGAGCGGACAGGGCAGGGTCACCCCTCCACTTT.

CDR3 protein: CSVEGLAGGKGDTQYF. CDR3 coding DNA: TGCAGCGTTGAAGGGTTAGCGGGGGGGAAAGGAGATACGCAGTATTTT. The genes are TRBV29-1 and TRBJ2-3; the match to TRBD2 covers 11 bases. This CDR3 comprises 16 residues. The V and J ends lost 1 base and 5 bases, in that order; junction bases with no gene match: 8. In germline, CDR1 is SQVTM, CDR2 ANQGSEA.

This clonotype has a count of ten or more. The CDR3 region has the DNA TGTGCCAGCAGTGAACCAGGGGGGTACGAGCAGTACTTC. This encodes CASSEPGGYEQYF. The V gene is TRBV6-1, the J gene TRBJ2-7; D is possibly TRBD1 (7 bases). Germline CDR1 is MNHNS and CDR2 is SASEGT. V lost 2 bases to trimming and J lost 4 bases, with 9 bases between them. The CDR3 is made up of 13 amino acids.